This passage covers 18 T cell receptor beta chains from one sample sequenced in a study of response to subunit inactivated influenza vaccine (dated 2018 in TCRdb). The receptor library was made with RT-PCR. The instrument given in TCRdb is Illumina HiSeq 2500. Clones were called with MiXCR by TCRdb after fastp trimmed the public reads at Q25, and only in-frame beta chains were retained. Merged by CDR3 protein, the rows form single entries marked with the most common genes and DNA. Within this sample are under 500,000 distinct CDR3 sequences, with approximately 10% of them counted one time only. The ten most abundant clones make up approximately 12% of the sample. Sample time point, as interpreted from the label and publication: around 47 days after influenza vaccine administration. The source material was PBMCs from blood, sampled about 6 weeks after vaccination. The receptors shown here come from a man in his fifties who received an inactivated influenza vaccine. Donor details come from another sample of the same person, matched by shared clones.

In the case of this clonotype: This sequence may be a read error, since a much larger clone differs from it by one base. CDR3 region: CASSLRQGNTGELSF. The CDR3 bases are TGTGCCAGCAGTTTAAGGCAGGGAAACACCGGGGAGCTGTCTTTT. The J gene is TRBJ2-2, the V gene TRBV12-3 or TRBV12-4, with D perhaps assigned TRBD1 or TRBD2 (5 bases each). The CDR3 spans 15 residues.

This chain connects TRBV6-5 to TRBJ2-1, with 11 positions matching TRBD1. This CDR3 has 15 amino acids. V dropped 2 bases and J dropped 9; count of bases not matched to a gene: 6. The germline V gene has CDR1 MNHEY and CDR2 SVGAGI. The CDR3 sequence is CASSYGTGGIAEQFF. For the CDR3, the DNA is TGTGCCAGCAGTTACGGGACAGGGGGAATTGCTGAGCAGTTCTTC.

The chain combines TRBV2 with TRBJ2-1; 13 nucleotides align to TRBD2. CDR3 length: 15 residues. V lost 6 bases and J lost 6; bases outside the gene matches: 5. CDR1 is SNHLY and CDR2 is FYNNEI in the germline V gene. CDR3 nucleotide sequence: TGTGCCAGCAGAGGGACTAGCGGGATTGTCAATGAGCAGTTCTTC. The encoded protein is CASRGTSGIVNEQFF.

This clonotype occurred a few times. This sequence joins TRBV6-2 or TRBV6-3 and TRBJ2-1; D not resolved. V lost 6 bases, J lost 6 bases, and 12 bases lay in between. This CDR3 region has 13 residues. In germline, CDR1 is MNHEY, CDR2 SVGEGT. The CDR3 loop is CASSFRPRNEQFF. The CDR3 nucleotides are TGTGCCAGCAGCTTTCGACCCCGCAATGAGCAGTTCTTC.

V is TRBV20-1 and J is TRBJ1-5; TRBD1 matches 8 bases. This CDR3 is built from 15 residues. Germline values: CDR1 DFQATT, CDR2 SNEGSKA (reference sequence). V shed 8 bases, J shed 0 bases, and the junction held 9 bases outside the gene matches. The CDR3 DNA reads TGCAGTCTCAGAGGGACAGGTCCTAGCAATCAGCCCCAGCATTTT. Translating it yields CSLRGTGPSNQPQHF.

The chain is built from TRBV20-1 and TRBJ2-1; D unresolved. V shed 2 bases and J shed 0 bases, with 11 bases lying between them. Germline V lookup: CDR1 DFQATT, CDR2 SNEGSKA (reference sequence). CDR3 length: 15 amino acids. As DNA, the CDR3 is TGCAGTGCTAGATCCTGGATGAGCTCCTACAATGAGCAGTTCTTC. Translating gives CSARSWMSSYNEQFF.

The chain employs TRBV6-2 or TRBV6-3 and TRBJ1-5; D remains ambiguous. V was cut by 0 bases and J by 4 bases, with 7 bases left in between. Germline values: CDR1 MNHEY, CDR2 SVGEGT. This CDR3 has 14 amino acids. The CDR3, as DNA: TGTGCCAGCAGTTACTCTTACATTAATCAGCCCCAGCATTTT. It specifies CASSYSYINQPQHF.

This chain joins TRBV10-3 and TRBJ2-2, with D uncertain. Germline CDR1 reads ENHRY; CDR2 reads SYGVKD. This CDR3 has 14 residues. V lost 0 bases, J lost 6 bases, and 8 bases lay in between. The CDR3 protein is CAISESEGSGELFF. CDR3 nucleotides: TGTGCCATCAGTGAGTCGGAAGGATCCGGGGAGCTGTTTTTT.

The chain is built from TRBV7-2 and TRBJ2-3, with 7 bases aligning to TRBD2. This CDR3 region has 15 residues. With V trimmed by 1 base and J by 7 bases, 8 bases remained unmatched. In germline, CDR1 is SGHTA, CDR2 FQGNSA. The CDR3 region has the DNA TGTGCCAGCAGCTTAGGTTTCCAGGGAGGGAATACGCAGTATTTT. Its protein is CASSLGFQGGNTQYF.

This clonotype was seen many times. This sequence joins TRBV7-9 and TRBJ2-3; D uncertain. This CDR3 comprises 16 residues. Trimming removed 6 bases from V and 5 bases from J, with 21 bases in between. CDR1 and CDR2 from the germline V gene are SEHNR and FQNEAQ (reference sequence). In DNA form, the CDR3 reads TGTGCCAGCAGTACCCCTTTTATGGCAACTCAAGATACGCAGTATTTT. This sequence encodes CASSTPFMATQDTQYF.

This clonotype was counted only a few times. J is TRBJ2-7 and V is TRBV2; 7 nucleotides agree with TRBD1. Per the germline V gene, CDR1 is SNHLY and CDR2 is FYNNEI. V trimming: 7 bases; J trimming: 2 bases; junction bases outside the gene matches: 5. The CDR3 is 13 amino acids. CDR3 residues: CASKTQGPYEQYF. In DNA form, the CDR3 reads TGTGCCAGCAAGACACAGGGGCCCTACGAGCAGTACTTC.

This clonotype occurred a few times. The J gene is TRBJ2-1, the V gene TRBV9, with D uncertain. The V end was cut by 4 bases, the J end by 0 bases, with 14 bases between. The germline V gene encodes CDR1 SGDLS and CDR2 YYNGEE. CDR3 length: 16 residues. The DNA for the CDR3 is TGTGCCAGCAGCCCACCCCCATTGAGCTCCTACAATGAGCAGTTCTTC. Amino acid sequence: CASSPPPLSSYNEQFF.

CDR3 residues: CASSLDGLNSPLHF. CDR3 in DNA: TGTGCCAGCAGCTTGGATGGACTGAATTCACCCCTCCACTTT. The rearrangement links TRBV5-4 to TRBJ1-6; D is unclear. V was trimmed by 0 bases and J by 7 bases, leaving 8 bases between them. Germline V lookup: CDR1 SGHNT, CDR2 YYREEE (reference sequence). The CDR3 covers 14 residues.

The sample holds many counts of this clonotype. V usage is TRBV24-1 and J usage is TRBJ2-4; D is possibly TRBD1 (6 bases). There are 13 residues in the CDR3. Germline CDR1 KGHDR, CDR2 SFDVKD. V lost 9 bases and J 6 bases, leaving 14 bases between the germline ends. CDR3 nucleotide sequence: TGTGCCACCTCACCTCAGGGGCGAAACATTCAGTACTTC. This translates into CATSPQGRNIQYF.

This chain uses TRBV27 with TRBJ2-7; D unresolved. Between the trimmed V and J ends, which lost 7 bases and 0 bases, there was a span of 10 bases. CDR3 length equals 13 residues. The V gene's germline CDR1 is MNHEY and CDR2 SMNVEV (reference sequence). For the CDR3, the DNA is TGTGCCAGCAAGTGGCTTAGCTCCTACGAGCAGTACTTC. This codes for CASKWLSSYEQYF.

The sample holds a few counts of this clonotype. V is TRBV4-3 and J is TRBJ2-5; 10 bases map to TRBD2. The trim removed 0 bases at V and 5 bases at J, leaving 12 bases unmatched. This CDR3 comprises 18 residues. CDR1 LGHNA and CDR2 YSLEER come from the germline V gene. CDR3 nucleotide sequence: TGCGCCAGCAGCCAAGATGGTTGGCTAGCGGGAGAGGGTGAGACCCAGTACTTC. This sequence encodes CASSQDGWLAGEGETQYF.

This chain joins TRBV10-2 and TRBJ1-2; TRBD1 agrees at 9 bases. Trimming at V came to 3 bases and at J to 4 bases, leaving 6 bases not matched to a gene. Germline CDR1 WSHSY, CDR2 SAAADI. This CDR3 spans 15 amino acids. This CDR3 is CASSENRGLVYGYTF. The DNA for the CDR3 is TGCGCCAGCAGTGAAAACAGGGGGCTGGTCTATGGCTACACCTTC.

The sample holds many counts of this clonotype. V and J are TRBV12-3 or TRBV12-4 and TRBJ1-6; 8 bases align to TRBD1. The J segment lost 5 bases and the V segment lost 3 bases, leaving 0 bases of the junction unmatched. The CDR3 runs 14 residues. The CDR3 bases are TGTGCCAGCAGTTTGGGACAGGATAATTCACCCCTCCACTTT. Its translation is CASSLGQDNSPLHF.